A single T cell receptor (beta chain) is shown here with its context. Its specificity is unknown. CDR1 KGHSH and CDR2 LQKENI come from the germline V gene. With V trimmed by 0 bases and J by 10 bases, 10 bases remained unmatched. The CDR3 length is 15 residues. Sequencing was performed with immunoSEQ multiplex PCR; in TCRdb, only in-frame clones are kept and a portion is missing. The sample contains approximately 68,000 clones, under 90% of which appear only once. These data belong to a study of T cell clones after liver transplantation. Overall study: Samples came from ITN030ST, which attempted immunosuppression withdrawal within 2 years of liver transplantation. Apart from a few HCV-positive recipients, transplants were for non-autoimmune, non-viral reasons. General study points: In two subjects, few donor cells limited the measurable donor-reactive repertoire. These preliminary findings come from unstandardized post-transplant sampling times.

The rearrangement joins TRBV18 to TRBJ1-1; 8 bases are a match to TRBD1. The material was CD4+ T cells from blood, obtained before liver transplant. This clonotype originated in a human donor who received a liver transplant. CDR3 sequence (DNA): TGTGCCAGCTCACCACCGTCCATCTACGACAGGGGAGCTTTCTTT. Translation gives CASSPPSIYDRGAFF.